The count of the clone carrying this T cell receptor beta chain is one. This sample stems from a study of blood T cell repertoires in COVID-19. The repertoire was sequenced with immunoSEQ multiplex PCR; TCRdb's copy has only in-frame clones and lacks some. The profile shows approximately 260,000 clones, 80% to 90% of them singletons. The germline CDR1 and CDR2 sequences are SEHNR and FQNEAQ (reference sequence). This CDR3 contains 15 residues. The V and J ends lost 4 bases and 4 bases respectively, with 16 bases between them. The sequence was collected from a woman between 70 and 85 years old with acute or convalescent COVID-19. The sequenced sample was peripheral blood. The chain is built from TRBV7-9 and TRBJ1-2; the D gene is possibly TRBD1 (5 bases). The CDR3 nucleotides read TGTGCCAGCAGCTACCCCGAAAAAGGGGCCTATGGCTACACCTTC. Its translation is CASSYPEKGAYGYTF.